This paragraph reports one TCR beta chain. Its target antigen remains unknown. Within one base of it there is no much larger clone, and no base qualities were kept. The sample comes from a study of technical replicates of blood from a few donors (TCRdb year 2017). Library generation was performed with the immunoSEQ multiplex PCR assay. TCRdb re-hosts the immuneACCESS table, in-frame sequences only. Its copies lack some clones; in the studies checked, an unresolved V gene accounts for under half of them, and the cause for the rest is not known. The sample yields 65,000 to 90,000 clones; 93% were counted once. The ten largest make up about 0.26% of the sample. CDR1 and CDR2, looked up from the germline V gene, are MGHRA and YSYEKL. The CDR3 measures 17 amino acids from cysteine to phenylalanine. The DNA shown is the 51-base CDR3, in frame from base 1. V is trimmed back by 0 bases and J by 3 bases, and the junction contains 6 bases that no gene match accounts for.

Recombination connected TRBV4-1 to TRBJ2-1; 9 central bases correspond to TRBD2. This clonotype was sampled from a human donor in good health. The sequenced sample consisted of T cells isolated from PBMCs. The CDR3 protein is CASSQDRRGGIYNEQFF. The sequence in DNA is TGCGCCAGCAGCCAAGATCGGCGGGGGGGCATCTACAATGAGCAGTTCTTC.